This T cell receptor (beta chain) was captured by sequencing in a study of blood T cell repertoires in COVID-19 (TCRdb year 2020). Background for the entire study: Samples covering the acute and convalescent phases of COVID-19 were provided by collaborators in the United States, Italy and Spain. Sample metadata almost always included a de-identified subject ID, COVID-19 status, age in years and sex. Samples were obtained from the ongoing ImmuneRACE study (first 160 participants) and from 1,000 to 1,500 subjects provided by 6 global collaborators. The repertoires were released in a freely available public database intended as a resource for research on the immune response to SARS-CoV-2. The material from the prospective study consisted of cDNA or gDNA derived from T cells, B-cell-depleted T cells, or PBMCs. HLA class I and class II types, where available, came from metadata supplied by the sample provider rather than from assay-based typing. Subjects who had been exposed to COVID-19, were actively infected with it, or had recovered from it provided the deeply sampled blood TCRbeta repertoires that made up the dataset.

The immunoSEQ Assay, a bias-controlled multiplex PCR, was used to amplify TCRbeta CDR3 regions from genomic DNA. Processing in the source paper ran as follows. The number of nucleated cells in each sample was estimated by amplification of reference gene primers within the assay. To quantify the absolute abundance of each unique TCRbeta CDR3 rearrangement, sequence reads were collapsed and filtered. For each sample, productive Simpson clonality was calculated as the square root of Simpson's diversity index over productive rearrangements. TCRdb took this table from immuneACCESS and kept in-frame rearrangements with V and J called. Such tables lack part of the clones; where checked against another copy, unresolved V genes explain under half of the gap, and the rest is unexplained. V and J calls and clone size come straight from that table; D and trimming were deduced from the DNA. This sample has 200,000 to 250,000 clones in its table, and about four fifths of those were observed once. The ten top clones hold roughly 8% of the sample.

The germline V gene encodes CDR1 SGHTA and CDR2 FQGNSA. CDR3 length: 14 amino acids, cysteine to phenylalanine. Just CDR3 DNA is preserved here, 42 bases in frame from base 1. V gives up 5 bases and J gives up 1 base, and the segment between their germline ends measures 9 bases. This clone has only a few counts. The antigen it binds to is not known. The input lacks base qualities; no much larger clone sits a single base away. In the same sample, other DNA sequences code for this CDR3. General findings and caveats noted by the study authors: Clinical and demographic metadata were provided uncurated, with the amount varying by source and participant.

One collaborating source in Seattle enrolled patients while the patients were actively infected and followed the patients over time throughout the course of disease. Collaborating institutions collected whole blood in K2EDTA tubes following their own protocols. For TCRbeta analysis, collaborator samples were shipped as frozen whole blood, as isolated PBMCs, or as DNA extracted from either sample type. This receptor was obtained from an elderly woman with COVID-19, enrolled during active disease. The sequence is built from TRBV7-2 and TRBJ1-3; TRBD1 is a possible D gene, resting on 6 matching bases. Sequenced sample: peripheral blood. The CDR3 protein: CASSPTGSGNTIYF. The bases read TGTGCCAGCAGCCCCACAGGGTCTGGAAACACCATATATTTT.